This TCR beta chain was observed in a study of T cell responses to AZD1222 COVID-19 vaccine. Broader study findings: Sampled repertoires all dated from after the peak T cell response.

Deletions cut 2 bases from V and 3 bases from J, with 14 bases between. The CDR3 covers 15 residues. CDR1 is MNHNS, CDR2 SASEGT, per germline. Clones were read by immunoSEQ multiplex PCR, and TCRdb kept only the in-frame ones, dropping some. The sample has more than 75,000 clones; 85% to 90% are singletons. As concerns this clone: Its antigen is unidentified.

Sample: peripheral blood, taken on day 0 of AZD1222 vaccination. The receptor was isolated from an adult in good health. V and J are TRBV6-1 and TRBJ2-7; D is possibly TRBD1 or TRBD2 (5 bases each). The CDR3 nucleotides are TGTGCCAGCAGTGAACTCGGGGCCGGGAACTACGAGCAGTACTTC. Protein: CASSELGAGNYEQYF.